This T cell receptor (beta chain) was sequenced in a study of T cells after yellow fever vaccination (dated by TCRdb to about 2019). About the investigation overall: Libraries from fractions with low cell numbers were prepared with the SMART-Seq v4 Ultra Low Input RNA kit. The cohort comprised two healthy male donors, one aged 18 to 30 and one aged 30 to 40 years. To follow T-cell clones before and after both primary and booster YFV17D yellow fever vaccination, bulk TCR alpha and beta repertoires underwent longitudinal sequencing. Blood was drawn at multiple timepoints before and after primary and secondary immunization, with bulk PBMC replicates and cell subsets isolated. Here is what the overall study found, with its caveats: Most clones expanded after primary vaccination were re-detected after the booster (approximately 95% of CD4 and 88% of CD8), suggesting broad memory maintenance. A small fraction of clonotypes appeared in both the CD4 and CD8 compartments, likely as a result of convergent recombination. The secondary T-cell response was weaker than the primary response but faster, peaking on day 5 instead of day 15. Because only two donors were included in the study, the extent to which the findings can be generalized is limited. Because abundant contaminating clonotypes from the bulk population could be contained in FACS-sorted repertoires, computational filtering was required.

This clonotype has just one count. Its cognate antigen has yet to be identified. No base quality information exists; no much larger clone differs at one position. A lone read offers only weak evidence. The instrument given in TCRdb is Illumina NovaSeq 6000. TCR cDNA was synthesized by 5'RACE template switching, through which a universal primer site and unique molecular identifiers were introduced. Priming of cDNA synthesis was performed from both the TCR alpha and TCR beta constant segments. Libraries were amplified in two PCR steps, with sample barcodes and sequencing adapters added in the second step. Libraries were sequenced on Illumina HiSeq 2500 (2x100 bp) or NovaSeq (2x150 bp). From the authors' description of their analysis: MIGEC was used to demultiplex reads and collapse the reads into UMI consensus sequences, and MiXCR was used for V(D)J alignment. Vaccine-responding clonotypes were defined with edgeR using replicate PBMC samples, requiring FDR below 0.01 and a log2 fold change above 5 up to day 15. CD4 or CD8 identity was assigned to each bulk clonotype according to whether the clonotype was present at higher abundance in the sequenced CD4 repertoire or the sequenced CD8 repertoire. Using fastp at Q25 and MiXCR, TCRdb reprocessed the public reads and kept productive beta chains. Each entry merges the rows of one CDR3 protein and shows their most common DNA and genes. It is TCRdb's table, rather than the study itself, that gives the V and J calls and clone size. For this sample there are a few hundred thousand distinct CDR3 sequences; 4.1% appear just once. The leading ten clones occupy 20% to 25% of the sample.

In the paper's terms, the treatment or condition label means: live attenuated yellow fever vaccine strain. At every blood-draw timepoint, two biological replicates of bulk PBMCs were collected. A standard Ficoll-Paque protocol was used to isolate PBMCs from peripheral blood. TriZol was used to extract RNA from bulk PBMCs, CD4 and CD8 fractions, and dextramer-positive and dextramer-negative fractions. Taken from the germline V gene (reference sequence), the CDR1 and CDR2 loops are DFQATT and SNEGSKA. Relative to germline, V is 4 bases shorter and J is 2 bases shorter, with 4 bases between their ends. There are 11 amino acids in the CDR3, from cysteine to phenylalanine inclusive. The entry retains the CDR3 DNA only, 33 bases that are in frame from base 1.

The sequence was collected from a man between 18 and 29 years old who received the YFV17D yellow fever vaccine. The chain uses TRBV20-1 and TRBJ2-3; the D gene remains uncertain. The sample consisted of PBMCs, taken 5 days after the yellow fever booster vaccination. The sequenced DNA: TGCAGTGCTACGGCCACAGATACGCAGTATTTT. This is translated as CSATATDTQYF.